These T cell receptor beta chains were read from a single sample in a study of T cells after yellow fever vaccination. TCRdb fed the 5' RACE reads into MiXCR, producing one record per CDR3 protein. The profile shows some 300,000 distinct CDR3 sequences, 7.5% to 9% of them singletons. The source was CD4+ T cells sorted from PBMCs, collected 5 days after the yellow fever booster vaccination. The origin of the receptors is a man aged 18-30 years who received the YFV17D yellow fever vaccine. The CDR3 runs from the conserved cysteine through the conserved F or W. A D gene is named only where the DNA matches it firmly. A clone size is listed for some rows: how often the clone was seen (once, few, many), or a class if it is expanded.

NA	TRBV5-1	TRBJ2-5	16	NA	TGCGCCAGCAGCGGTACTAGCCATTCGTCTTTAGAGACCCAGTACTTC	CASSGTSHSSLETQYF
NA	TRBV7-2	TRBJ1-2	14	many	TGTGCCAGCAGCCCCGTGGGCTGGGCCTATGGCTACACCTTC	CASSPVGWAYGYTF
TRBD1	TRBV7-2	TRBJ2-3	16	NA	TGTGCCAGCAGCCGAGGGGGGACAGGGGGAACAGATACGCAGTATTTT	CASSRGGTGGTDTQYF
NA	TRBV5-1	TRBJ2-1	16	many	TGCGCCAGCAGCTACGCCCGAGACAGCAAAAACAATGAGCAGTTCTTC	CASSYARDSKNNEQFF
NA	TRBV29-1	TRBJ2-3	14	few	TGCAGCGTTGTGCCGGGCCAAAGCACAGATACGCAGTATTTT	CSVVPGQSTDTQYF
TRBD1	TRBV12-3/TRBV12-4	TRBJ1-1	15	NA	TGTGCCAGCAGGCCCTCGGACAGGGGGCGATCTGAAGCTTTCTTT	CASRPSDRGRSEAFF
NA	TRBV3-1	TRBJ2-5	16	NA	TGTGCCAGCAGCCAAGCTTTTCGCCAGGGCCGGCAGACCCAGTACTTC	CASSQAFRQGRQTQYF
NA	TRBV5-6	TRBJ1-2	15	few	TGTGCCAGCAGCTTGGTACAGGCCTACGGCTATGGCTACACCTTC	CASSLVQAYGYGYTF
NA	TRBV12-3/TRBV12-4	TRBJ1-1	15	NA	TGTGCCAGCAGTTTACAGGCAGCACAGAACACTGAAGCTTTCTTT	CASSLQAAQNTEAFF
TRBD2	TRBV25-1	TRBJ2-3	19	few	TGTGCCAGCAGTGAATCCCCGGGACTAGCGGGGGGTAGCACAGATACGCAGTATTTT	CASSESPGLAGGSTDTQYF
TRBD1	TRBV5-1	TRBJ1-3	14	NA	TGCGCCAGCCAGACCGGGACAGCAGGAAACACCATATATTTT	CASQTGTAGNTIYF
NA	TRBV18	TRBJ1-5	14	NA	TGTGCCAGCTCACAGGACAGAACCTATCAGCCCCAGCATTTT	CASSQDRTYQPQHF
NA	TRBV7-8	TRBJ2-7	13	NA	TGTGCCAGCAGACAGAGGGCAAGATACGAGCAGTACTTC	CASRQRARYEQYF
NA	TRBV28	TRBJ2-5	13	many	TGTGCCAGCAGTCCGACTTCGGTATGGACCCAGTACTTC	CASSPTSVWTQYF
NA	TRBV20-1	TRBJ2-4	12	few	TGCAGTGCTGGCACAGGGTCTGTAGTACAGTACTTC	CSAGTGSVVQYF
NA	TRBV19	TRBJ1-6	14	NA	TGTGCCAGTAGTACTGGGTATCGGAATTCACCCCTCCACTTT	CASSTGYRNSPLHF
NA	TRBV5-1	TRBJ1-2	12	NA	TGCGCCAGCAGCTTAAAAGACTATGGCTACACCTTC	CASSLKDYGYTF
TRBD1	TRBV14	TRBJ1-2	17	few	TGTGCCAGCAGCCGCCTGGGGGACAGGGGCTCTTCCTATGGCTACACCTTC	CASSRLGDRGSSYGYTF
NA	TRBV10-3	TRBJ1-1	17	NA	TGTGCCATCAGTGAGTCGACTGGGACCCCCCGGGGCACTGAAGCTTTCTTT	CAISESTGTPRGTEAFF
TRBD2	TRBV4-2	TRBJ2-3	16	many	TGCGCCAGCAGCCAAGACCTTAGCGGGGGCACAGATACGCAGTATTTT	CASSQDLSGGTDTQYF
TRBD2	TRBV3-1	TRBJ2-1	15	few	TGTGCCAGCAGCTTCGAACTAGCGGGGTACAATGAGCAGTTCTTC	CASSFELAGYNEQFF
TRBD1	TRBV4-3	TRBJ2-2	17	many	TGCGCCAGCAGCCGACAAGGGACAGGGGGCGCCGGCGGGGAGCTGTTTTTT	CASSRQGTGGAGGELFF
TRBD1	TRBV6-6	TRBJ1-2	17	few	TGTGCCAGCAGTCCATCGGGACAGGGGGTATGGGGGTTGTCTTGCACCTTC	CASSPSGQGVWGLSCTF
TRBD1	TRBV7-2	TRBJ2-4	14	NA	TGTGCCAGCAGTACCGGACAGGGGGCAAACATTCAGTACTTC	CASSTGQGANIQYF
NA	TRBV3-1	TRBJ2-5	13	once	TGTGCCAGCAGCTCGGTCAGGGGAGAGACCCAGTACTTC	CASSSVRGETQYF
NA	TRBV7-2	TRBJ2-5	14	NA	TGTGCCAGCAGCCGCGTCCGGGCGTTAGAGACCCAGTACTTC	CASSRVRALETQYF
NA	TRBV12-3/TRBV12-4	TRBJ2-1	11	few	TGTGCCAGCAGTTTATTAGATGAGCAGTTCTTC	CASSLLDEQFF
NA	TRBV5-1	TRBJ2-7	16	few	TGCGCCAGCAGCTTGTATCGGGACACGCCGAACTACGAGCAGTACTTC	CASSLYRDTPNYEQYF
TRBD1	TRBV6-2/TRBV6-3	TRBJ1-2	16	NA	TGTGCCAGCAGTCCACGGCTCTGGACAGGGGTGCGCGGCTACACCTTC	CASSPRLWTGVRGYTF
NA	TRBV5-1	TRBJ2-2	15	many	TGCGCCAGCAGCCAAGACAGCGCGAACACCGGGGAGCTGTTTTTT	CASSQDSANTGELFF
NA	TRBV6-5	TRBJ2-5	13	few	TGTGCCAGCAGTTACTCGACCGTGGAGACCCAGTACTTC	CASSYSTVETQYF
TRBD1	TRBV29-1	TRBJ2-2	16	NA	TGCAGCGTTGTGAGTGTAGGAACAGGGGACCCCGGGGAGCTGTTTTTT	CSVVSVGTGDPGELFF
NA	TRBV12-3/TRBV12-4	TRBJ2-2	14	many	TGTGCCAGCAGTTTTACCCGGACGACCGGGGAGCTGTTTTTT	CASSFTRTTGELFF
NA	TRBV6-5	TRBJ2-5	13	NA	TGTGCCAGCAGACCTACTTTCCGGGAGACCCAGTACTTC	CASRPTFRETQYF
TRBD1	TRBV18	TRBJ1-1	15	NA	TGTGCCAGCTCCCCGACAGGGGCCATGAACACTGAAGCTTTCTTT	CASSPTGAMNTEAFF
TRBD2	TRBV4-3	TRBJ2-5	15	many	TGCGCCAGCAGCCAAGGCGGGGGGCGGTCAGAGACCCAGTACTTC	CASSQGGGRSETQYF
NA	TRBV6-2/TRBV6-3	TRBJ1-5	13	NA	TGTGCCAGCGGGCAGGATCTCAATCAGCCCCAGCATTTT	CASGQDLNQPQHF
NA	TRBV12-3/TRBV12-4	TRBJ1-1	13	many	TGTGCCAGCAGTTTAGCGAAGGGACGTGAAGCTTTCTTT	CASSLAKGREAFF
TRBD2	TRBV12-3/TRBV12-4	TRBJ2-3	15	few	TGTGCCAGCAGTTTAACGGGACTAGCAGTAGATACGCAGTATTTT	CASSLTGLAVDTQYF
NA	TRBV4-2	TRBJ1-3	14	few	TGTGCCAGCAGCCAAAACAGTCTCGGAAACACCATATATTTT	CASSQNSLGNTIYF
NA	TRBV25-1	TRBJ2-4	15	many	TGTGCCAGCAGTGAACAGGGTTCGGCCAAAAACATTCAGTACTTC	CASSEQGSAKNIQYF